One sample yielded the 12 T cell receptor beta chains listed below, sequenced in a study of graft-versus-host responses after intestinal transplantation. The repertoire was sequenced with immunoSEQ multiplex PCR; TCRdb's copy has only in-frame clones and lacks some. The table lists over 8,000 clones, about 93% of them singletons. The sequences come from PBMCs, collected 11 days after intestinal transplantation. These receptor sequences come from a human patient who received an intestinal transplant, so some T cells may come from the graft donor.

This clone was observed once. The CDR3 DNA reads TGTGCCAGCAGCTTACGCCGAAGAGGGAAGTTCGATGAGCAGTTCTTC. Amino acids: CASSLRRRGKFDEQFF. This chain connects TRBV11-2 to TRBJ2-1; possible D gene TRBD2, 5 bases. Deletions cut 2 bases from V and 8 bases from J, with 19 bases between. From germline, CDR1 is SGHAT and CDR2 FQNNGV. CDR3 size: 16 residues.

The CDR3 DNA is TGTGCCAGCAGTGATGGACTCCTAAACGCTGGCTACACCTTC. This encodes CASSDGLLNAGYTF. The rearrangement uses TRBV6-1 and TRBJ1-2; D call uncertain. V was pared by 3 bases and J by 7 bases, with 15 bases between. The CDR3 spans 14 residues. CDR1 and CDR2 from the germline V gene are MNHNS and SASEGT.

The CDR3 is CASSRGDRILPGYGYTF. The CDR3 DNA reads as TGCGCCAGCAGCCGTGGGGACAGGATCCTACCCGGATATGGCTACACCTTC. The chain uses TRBV4-1 and TRBJ1-2; TRBD1 matches at 8 bases. There are 17 residues in the CDR3. The J segment lost 5 bases and the V segment lost 4 bases, leaving 15 bases of the junction unmatched. The germline gives CDR1 MGHRA, CDR2 YSYEKL.

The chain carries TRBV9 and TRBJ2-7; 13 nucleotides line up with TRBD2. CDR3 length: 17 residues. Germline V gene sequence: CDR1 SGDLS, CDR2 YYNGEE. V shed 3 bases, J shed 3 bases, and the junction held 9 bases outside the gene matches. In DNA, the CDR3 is TGTGCCAGCAGCGGCGACTGGACTAGCGGGGGAGACTACGAGCAGTACTTC. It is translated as CASSGDWTSGGDYEQYF.

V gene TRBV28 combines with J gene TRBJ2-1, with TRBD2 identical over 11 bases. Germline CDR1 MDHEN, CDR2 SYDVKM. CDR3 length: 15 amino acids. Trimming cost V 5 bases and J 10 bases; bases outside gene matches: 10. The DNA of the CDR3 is TGTGCCAGCAGTACGATAGCGGGAGGGCCCATAGAGCAGTTCTTC. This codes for CASSTIAGGPIEQFF.

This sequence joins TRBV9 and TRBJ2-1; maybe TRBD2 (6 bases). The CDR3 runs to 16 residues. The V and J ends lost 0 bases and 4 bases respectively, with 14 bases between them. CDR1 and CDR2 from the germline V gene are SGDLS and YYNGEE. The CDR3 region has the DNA TGTGCCAGCAGCGTAGCTGGTAGCGGATTGTACAATGAGCAGTTCTTC. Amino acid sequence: CASSVAGSGLYNEQFF.

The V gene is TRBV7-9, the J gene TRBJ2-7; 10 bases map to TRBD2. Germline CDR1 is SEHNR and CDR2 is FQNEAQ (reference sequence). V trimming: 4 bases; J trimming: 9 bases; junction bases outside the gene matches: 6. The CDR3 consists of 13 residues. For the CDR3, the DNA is TGTGCCAGCAGCTCCCTAGCGGGAGTGGTGCAGTACTTC. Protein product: CASSSLAGVVQYF.

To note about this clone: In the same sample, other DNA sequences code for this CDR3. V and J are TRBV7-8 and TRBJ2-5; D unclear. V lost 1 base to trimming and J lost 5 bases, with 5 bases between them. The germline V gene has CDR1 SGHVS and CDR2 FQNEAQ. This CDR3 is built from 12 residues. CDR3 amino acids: CASSLVSETQYF. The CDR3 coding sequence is TGTGCCAGCAGCTTAGTGAGCGAGACCCAGTACTTC.

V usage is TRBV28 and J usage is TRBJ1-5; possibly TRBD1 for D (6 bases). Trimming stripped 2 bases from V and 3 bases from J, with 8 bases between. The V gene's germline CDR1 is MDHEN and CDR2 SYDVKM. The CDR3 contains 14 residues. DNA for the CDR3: TGTGCCAGCAGTTTAAGACAGGTCAATCAGCCCCAGCATTTT. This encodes CASSLRQVNQPQHF.

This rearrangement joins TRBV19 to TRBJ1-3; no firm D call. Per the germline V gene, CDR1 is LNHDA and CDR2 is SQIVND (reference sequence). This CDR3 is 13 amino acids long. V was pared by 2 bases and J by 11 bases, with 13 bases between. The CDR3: CASSIRTGYAIYF. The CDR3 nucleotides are TGTGCCAGTAGTATACGTACCGGGTACGCCATATATTTT.

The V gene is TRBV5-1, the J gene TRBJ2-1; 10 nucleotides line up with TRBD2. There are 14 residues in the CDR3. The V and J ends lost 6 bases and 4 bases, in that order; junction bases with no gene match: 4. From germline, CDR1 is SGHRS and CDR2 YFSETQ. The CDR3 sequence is CASTTSGDYNEQFF. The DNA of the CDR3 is TGCGCCAGCACCACTAGCGGGGATTACAATGAGCAGTTCTTC.

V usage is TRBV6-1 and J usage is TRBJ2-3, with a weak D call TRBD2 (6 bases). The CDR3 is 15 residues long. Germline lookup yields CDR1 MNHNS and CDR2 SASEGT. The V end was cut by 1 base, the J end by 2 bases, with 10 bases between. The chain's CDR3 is CASSEGGGATDTQYF. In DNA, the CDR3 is TGTGCCAGCAGTGAAGGAGGCGGGGCCACAGATACGCAGTATTTT.